This passage covers 14 T cell receptor beta chains from one sample sequenced in a study of T cell changes during pregnancy in multiple sclerosis. TCRdb's copy holds only in-frame clones and misses some; the assay was immunoSEQ multiplex PCR. The repertoire holds fewer than 75,000 clones, with around 92% as singletons. This specimen was peripheral blood, taken in the first trimester of pregnancy. All receptors derive from a female donor with multiple sclerosis, enrolled in a pregnancy study.

This clone turned up a few times. The chain combines TRBV10-3 with TRBJ2-5; D gene uncertain. The CDR3 sequence is 15 residues long. Germline V gene data show CDR1 as ENHRY and CDR2 as SYGVKD. V lost 6 bases, J lost 2 bases, and 16 bases lay in between. The chain's CDR3 is CAISDHRREQETQYF. The CDR3 DNA is TGTGCCATCAGCGACCACCGGAGAGAACAAGAGACCCAGTACTTC.

This clone is classed as medium-sized. This chain links TRBV5-6 with TRBJ1-1; 8 nucleotides line up with TRBD1. CDR1 is SGHDT and CDR2 is YYEEEE in the germline V gene. Germline trimming cut 3 bases from V and 7 bases from J; bases unmatched to any gene: 8. The CDR3 spans 14 residues. CDR3 residues: CASSSTGGVGEAFF. DNA of the CDR3: TGTGCCAGCAGCTCTACAGGGGGAGTGGGTGAAGCTTTCTTT.

CDR3 region: CASSLGGGAYEQYF. In DNA, the CDR3 is TGTGCCAGCAGCTTAGGTGGGGGGGCCTACGAGCAGTACTTC. The chain combines TRBV13 with TRBJ2-7; 7 nucleotides match TRBD2. In germline, CDR1 is PRHDT, CDR2 FYEKMQ (reference sequence). After removal of 0 bases from V and 2 bases from J, the junction contained 1 base not matched to a gene. CDR3 size: 14 residues.

The chain carries TRBV9 and TRBJ2-3, with D perhaps TRBD1 (5 bases). V lost 3 bases to trimming and J lost 4 bases, with 18 bases between them. Germline assignment: CDR1 SGDLS and CDR2 YYNGEE. This CDR3 has 16 residues. The CDR3 loop is CASSDDSGFYADTQYF. CDR3 DNA sequence: TGTGCCAGCAGCGATGATTCAGGGTTCTACGCAGATACGCAGTATTTT.

This chain links TRBV30 with TRBJ2-3; D is unresolved. V was cut by 3 bases and J by 7 bases, with 11 bases left in between. This CDR3 comprises 12 residues. Germline values: CDR1 GTSNPN, CDR2 SVGIG (reference sequence). The CDR3 region is CAWRPYSNTQYF. In DNA form, the CDR3 reads TGTGCCTGGAGGCCCTATTCCAATACGCAGTATTTT.

The rearrangement joins TRBV14 to TRBJ1-1; 9 nucleotides align to TRBD1. With V trimmed by 3 bases and J by 9 bases, 8 bases remained unmatched. This CDR3 contains 14 residues. From germline, CDR1 is SGHDN and CDR2 FVKESK. CDR3 bases: TGTGCCAGCAGCCAGGTCGACAGGGGGGGTCAAGCTTTCTTT. Encoded protein: CASSQVDRGGQAFF.

V usage is TRBV27 and J usage is TRBJ1-1; D is perhaps TRBD1 (5 bases). Trimming took off 0 bases at V and 5 bases at J, with 7 bases between the two ends. The CDR3 covers 13 residues. The germline V gene encodes CDR1 MNHEY and CDR2 SMNVEV (reference sequence). The CDR3 region has the DNA TGTGCCAGCAGTTTATCGGGGCGGACTGAAGCTTTCTTT. It encodes CASSLSGRTEAFF.

The V and J genes are TRBV15 and TRBJ1-4; D may be TRBD1 (5 bases). CDR3 size: 12 residues. Germline CDR1 is LNHNV and CDR2 is YYDKDF (reference sequence). Trimming left V 3 bases short and J 8 bases short, with 7 bases between. Written as DNA, the CDR3 is TGTGCCACCAGCAGGACAGCCGAAAAACTGTTTTTT. This codes for CATSRTAEKLFF. Supplemented by reference TRBV15 and TRBJ1-4, the full variable domain reads DAMVIQNPRYQVTQFGKPVTLSCSQTLNHNVMYWYQQKSSQAPKLLFHYYDKDFNNEADTPDNFQSRRPNTSFCFLDIRSPGLGDTAMYLCATSRTAEKLFFGSGTQLSVL.

The CDR3 DNA is TGTGCCAGCAGCTTAGCTGGACAGGCTTACGAGCAGTACTTC. Its translation is CASSLAGQAYEQYF. The gene calls are TRBV7-9 and TRBJ2-7, with 7 bases identical to TRBD1. CDR3 length equals 14 residues. CDR1 is SEHNR and CDR2 is FQNEAQ in the germline V gene (reference sequence). V dropped 0 bases and J dropped 4; count of bases not matched to a gene: 3.

The chain joins TRBV5-5 to TRBJ2-5; 9 positions match TRBD2. Per germline, CDR1 SGHKS and CDR2 YYEKEE (reference sequence). This CDR3 spans 15 amino acids. V lost 0 bases and J lost 4; bases outside the gene matches: 4. CDR3 nucleotides: TGTGCCAGCAGCTTGGACGGCGGGAGGGTAGAGACCCAGTACTTC. Amino acids: CASSLDGGRVETQYF.

The chain couples TRBV27 to TRBJ2-7; 7 bases align to TRBD1. This CDR3 is 14 amino acids long. CDR1 MNHEY and CDR2 SMNVEV come from the germline V gene (reference sequence). Unmatched junction bases numbered 5, after V lost 6 bases and J lost 0 bases. The chain's CDR3 is CASRRTGGSYEQYF. CDR3 DNA: TGTGCCAGCAGACGGACAGGTGGCTCCTACGAGCAGTACTTC.

V gene TRBV19 combines with J gene TRBJ2-2, with a weak D call TRBD2 (5 bases). Germline V gene data show CDR1 as LNHDA and CDR2 as SQIVND (reference sequence). V lost 4 bases to trimming and J lost 2 bases, with 8 bases between them. The length of the CDR3 is 14 residues. The CDR3 protein is CASSRAANTGELFF. As DNA, the CDR3 is TGTGCCAGTAGTAGAGCGGCAAACACCGGGGAGCTGTTTTTT.

The chain combines TRBV7-6 with TRBJ1-6; no reliable D call. Trimming took 5 bases from V and 0 from J, leaving 8 bases between them. CDR3 length: 15 amino acids. In germline, CDR1 is SGHVS, CDR2 FNYEAQ. This CDR3 is CASSALSSYNSPLHF. The CDR3, as DNA: TGTGCCAGCAGCGCGCTGAGCTCCTATAATTCACCCCTCCACTTT.

The CDR3 protein is CASSMGHFIGYEQYF. For the CDR3, the DNA is TGTGCCAGTAGTATGGGCCACTTCATAGGCTACGAGCAGTACTTC. This rearrangement joins TRBV19 to TRBJ2-7; no firm D call. This CDR3 spans 15 amino acids. V was pared by 3 bases and J by 3 bases, with 15 bases between. The germline CDR1 and CDR2 sequences are LNHDA and SQIVND (reference sequence).